The 14 T cell receptor beta chains listed next were all sequenced from one sample in a study of cytomegalovirus exposure and HLA in healthy donors. Clones were read by immunoSEQ multiplex PCR, and TCRdb kept only the in-frame ones, dropping some. The repertoire holds roughly 48,000 clones, with over 75% as singletons. Sequencing was performed on PBMCs. The receptor set was obtained from a woman aged 25 to 45 in good health and CMV-seronegative.

The rearrangement joins TRBV11-3 to TRBJ2-7; 7 nucleotides line up with TRBD1. Germline loops: CDR1 SGHNT, CDR2 YENEEA. V trimming: 5 bases; J trimming: 6 bases; junction bases outside the gene matches: 10. The CDR3 has 14 amino acids. CDR3 nucleotide sequence: TGTGCCAGCAGCGTTCAACGGGACAGCTGCGAGCAGTACTTC. Translated: CASSVQRDSCEQYF.

The genes are TRBV7-8 and TRBJ1-4; a possible D gene is TRBD1 (5 bases). Germline V gene lookup returns CDR1 SGHVS and CDR2 FQNEAQ. Trimming stripped 5 bases from V and 2 bases from J, with 18 bases between. The CDR3 length is 17 residues. The CDR3: CASSETPGLATNEKLFF. The CDR3, as DNA: TGTGCCAGCAGCGAAACTCCAGGGTTGGCGACTAATGAAAAACTGTTTTTT.

This chain uses TRBV7-6 with TRBJ2-2; 9 bases map to TRBD1. V was pared by 5 bases and J by 7 bases, with 11 bases of the junction left unmatched. CDR1 is SGHVS and CDR2 is FNYEAQ in the germline V gene. The CDR3 spans 16 residues. This CDR3 reads CASSRAGQGFGGELFF. The CDR3 nucleotides are TGTGCCAGCAGCCGCGCTGGACAGGGGTTCGGCGGGGAGCTGTTTTTT.

The CDR3 spells CASSLKAGGGELFF. CDR3 in DNA: TGTGCCAGCAGTTTAAAAGCGGGAGGTGGGGAGCTGTTTTTT. The rearrangement uses TRBV28 and TRBJ2-2; 9 nucleotides line up with TRBD2. Unmatched junction bases numbered 3, after V lost 2 bases and J lost 8 bases. The CDR3 totals 14 residues. Germline CDR1 and CDR2: MDHEN and SYDVKM. Supplemented by reference TRBV28 and TRBJ2-2, the full variable domain reads DVKVTQSSRYLVKRTGEKVFLECVQDMDHENMFWYRQDPGLGLRLIYFSYDVKMKEKGDIPEGYSVSREKKERFSLILESASTNQTSMYLCASSLKAGGGELFFGEGSRLTVL.

This chain connects TRBV7-9 to TRBJ2-7; 11 bases are a match to TRBD1. CDR1 is SEHNR and CDR2 is FQNEAQ in the germline V gene (reference sequence). This CDR3 spans 15 amino acids. With V trimmed by 5 bases and J by 1 base, 4 bases remained unmatched. CDR3 sequence: CASSLGQGVSYEQYF. For the CDR3, the DNA is TGTGCCAGCAGCCTGGGACAGGGGGTGTCCTACGAGCAGTACTTC. Based on the CDR3 plus reference TRBV7-9 and TRBJ2-7, the full variable domain is DTGVSQNPRHKITKRGQNVTFRCDPISEHNRLYWYRQTLGQGPEFLTYFQNEAQLEKSRLLSDRFSAERPKGSFSTLEIQRTEQGDSAMYLCASSLGQGVSYEQYFGPGTRLTVT.

This chain links TRBV6-5 with TRBJ2-1, with TRBD2 matching 7 bases. The V and J ends lost 5 bases and 3 bases, in that order; junction bases with no gene match: 7. The CDR3 is made up of 15 amino acids. The germline CDR1 and CDR2 sequences are MNHEY and SVGAGI. The CDR3 protein is CASSPVSGYYNEQFF. The CDR3 region has the DNA TGTGCCAGCAGTCCGGTTAGCGGGTACTACAATGAGCAGTTCTTC.

J is TRBJ2-3 and V is TRBV6-5; tentatively, D is TRBD2 (5 bases). Trimming removed 4 bases at V and 2 bases at J, with 13 bases between. Germline V gene sequence: CDR1 MNHEY, CDR2 SVGAGI. The CDR3 has 15 amino acids. The CDR3 is CASSSGEGYTDTQYF. The DNA for the CDR3 is TGTGCCAGCAGTTCCGGAGAGGGATACACAGATACGCAGTATTTT.

The V call is TRBV5-1, the J call TRBJ2-1; TRBD2 matches at 9 bases. CDR1 is SGHRS and CDR2 is YFSETQ in the germline V gene. V dropped 5 bases and J dropped 15; count of bases not matched to a gene: 15. CDR3 length: 14 amino acids. The CDR3 spells CASRWIAGATLPFF. Here the CDR3 DNA reads TGCGCCAGCAGGTGGATAGCGGGAGCTACATTGCCGTTCTTC.

V gene TRBV5-1 combines with J gene TRBJ2-7; 8 positions match TRBD2. There are 16 residues in the CDR3. V dropped 4 bases and J dropped 6; count of bases not matched to a gene: 15. Germline CDR1 and CDR2: SGHRS and YFSETQ. The CDR3 region is CASSTGTGGPTREQYF. CDR3 bases: TGCGCCAGCAGCACCGGGACGGGGGGGCCCACGCGCGAGCAGTACTTC.

V usage is TRBV11-2 and J usage is TRBJ1-1; no clear D gene. This CDR3 region has 13 residues. Looked up from germline, CDR1 is SGHAT and CDR2 is FQNNGV. Trimming cost V 5 bases and J 5 bases, with 12 bases left between them. The CDR3 coding sequence is TGTGCCAGCAGCCCTAGCCATAGTACTGAAGCTTTCTTT. It codes for CASSPSHSTEAFF.

This chain uses TRBV7-8 with TRBJ2-2; D is uncertain. V dropped 5 bases and J dropped 0 bases, with 10 bases sitting between them. CDR1 is SGHVS, CDR2 FQNEAQ, per germline. The CDR3 consists of 15 residues. The CDR3 region has the DNA TGTGCCAGCAGCACATACCAATCGAACACCGGGGAGCTGTTTTTT. Translated, it gives CASSTYQSNTGELFF.

Only one count was recorded for this clone. The chain uses TRBV9 and TRBJ1-2; TRBD1 aligns across 7 bases. Germline CDR1 SGDLS, CDR2 YYNGEE. The CDR3 extends over 16 amino acids. Germline trimming cut 0 bases from V and 0 bases from J; bases unmatched to any gene: 5. The CDR3 loop reads CASSVGSRGANYGYTF. CDR3 in DNA: TGTGCCAGCAGCGTAGGGAGCAGGGGGGCTAACTATGGCTACACCTTC.

This chain connects TRBV6-6 to TRBJ2-7; maybe TRBD2 (6 bases). The CDR3 spans 13 residues. V dropped 6 bases and J dropped 2 bases, with 11 bases sitting between them. The germline CDR1 and CDR2 sequences are MNHNY and SVGAGI (reference sequence). CDR3 DNA sequence: TGTGCCAGCAGGGGGGACTTACCCTACGAGCAGTACTTC. As protein: CASRGDLPYEQYF.

J is TRBJ2-7 and V is TRBV7-9; TRBD2 agrees at 8 bases. The CDR3 length is 17 residues. Germline-derived CDR1 and CDR2 are SEHNR and FQNEAQ (reference sequence). Trimming cost V 5 bases and J 4 bases; bases outside gene matches: 16. CDR3 in DNA: TGTGCCAGCAGCCCGCGGAACGGGAGGGCCGCCGAGTACGAGCAGTACTTC. It encodes CASSPRNGRAAEYEQYF.